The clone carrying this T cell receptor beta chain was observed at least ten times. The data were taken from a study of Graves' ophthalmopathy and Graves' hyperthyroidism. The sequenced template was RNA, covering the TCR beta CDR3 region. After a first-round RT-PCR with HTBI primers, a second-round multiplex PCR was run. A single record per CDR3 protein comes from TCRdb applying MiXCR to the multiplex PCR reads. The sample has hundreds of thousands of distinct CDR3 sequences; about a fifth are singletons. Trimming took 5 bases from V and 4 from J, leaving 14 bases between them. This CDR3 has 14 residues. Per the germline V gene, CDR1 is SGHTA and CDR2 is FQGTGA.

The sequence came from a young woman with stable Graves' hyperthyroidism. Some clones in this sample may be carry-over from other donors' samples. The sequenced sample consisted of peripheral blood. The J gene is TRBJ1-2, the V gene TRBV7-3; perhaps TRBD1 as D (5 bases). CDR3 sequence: CASSPGRGVYGYTF. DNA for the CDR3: TGTGCCAGCAGCCCCGGGCGGGGGGTCTATGGCTACACCTTC.